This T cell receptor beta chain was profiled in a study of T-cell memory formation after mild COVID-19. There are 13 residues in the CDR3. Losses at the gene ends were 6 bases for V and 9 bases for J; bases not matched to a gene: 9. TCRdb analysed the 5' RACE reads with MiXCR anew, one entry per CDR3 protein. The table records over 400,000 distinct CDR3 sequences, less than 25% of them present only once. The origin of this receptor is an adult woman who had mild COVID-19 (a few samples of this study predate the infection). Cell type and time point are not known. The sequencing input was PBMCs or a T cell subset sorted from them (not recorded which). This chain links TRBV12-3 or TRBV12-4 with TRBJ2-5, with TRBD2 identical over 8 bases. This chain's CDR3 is CASSPPGTRAQYF. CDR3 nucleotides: TGTGCCAGCAGCCCCCCCGGGACTAGGGCCCAGTACTTC.